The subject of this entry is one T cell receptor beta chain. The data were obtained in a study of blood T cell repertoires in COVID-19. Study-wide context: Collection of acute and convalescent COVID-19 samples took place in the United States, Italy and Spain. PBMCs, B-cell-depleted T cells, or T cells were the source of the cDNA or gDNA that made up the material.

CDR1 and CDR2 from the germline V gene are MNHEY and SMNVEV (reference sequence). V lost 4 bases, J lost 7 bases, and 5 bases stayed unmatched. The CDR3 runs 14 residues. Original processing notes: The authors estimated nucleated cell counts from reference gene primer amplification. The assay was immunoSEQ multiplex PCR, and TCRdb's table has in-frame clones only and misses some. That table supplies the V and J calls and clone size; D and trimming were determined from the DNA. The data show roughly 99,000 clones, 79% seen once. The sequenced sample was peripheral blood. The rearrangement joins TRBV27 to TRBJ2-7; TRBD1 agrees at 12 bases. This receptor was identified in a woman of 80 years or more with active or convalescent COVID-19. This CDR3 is CASSWGQGAGEQYF. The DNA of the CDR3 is TGTGCCAGCAGTTGGGGACAGGGGGCGGGGGAGCAGTACTTC.